One sample yielded the 5 T cell receptor beta chains listed below, sequenced in a study of CD8+CD57+ T cells in acquired aplastic anemia (dated 2018 in TCRdb). The listed sequencing device is Illumina HiSeq 2000. TCR beta VDJ combination and CDR3 sequence profiling used genomic DNA as the template. TCRdb took the public reads, trimmed them with fastp at Q25, ran MiXCR for clone calling and kept in-frame beta chains. Records with the same CDR3 protein are collapsed into one entry carrying the most frequent genes and DNA. This sample lists about 170,000 distinct CDR3 sequences; around 48% were detected once. The top ten constitute around 1.1% of the sample. Flow cytometry had shown CD8+CD57+ cell expansion in the patients selected for sequencing. Sequencing used sorted CD4+, CD8+, or CD8+CD57+ T cells (not recorded which) from PBMCs. The receptors come from a human donor with aplastic anemia.

The genes are TRBV5-1 and TRBJ2-5; 8 bases agree with TRBD2. V trimming: 3 bases; J trimming: 2 bases; junction bases outside the gene matches: 3. Germline V CDR1 and CDR2: SGHRS, YFSETQ. This CDR3 has 14 amino acids. The CDR3 loop reads CASSSSGSQETQYF. The CDR3, as DNA: TGCGCCAGCAGCTCTAGCGGGTCACAAGAGACCCAGTACTTC.

Many counts were recorded for this clonotype. V gene TRBV7-6 combines with J gene TRBJ1-3; 8 nucleotides align to TRBD1. After removal of 0 bases from V and 4 bases from J, the junction contained 5 bases not matched to a gene. This CDR3 region has 16 residues. Germline V gene data show CDR1 as SGHVS and CDR2 as FNYEAQ. CDR3 in DNA: TGTGCCAGCAGCTTAGCGAGACAGGGGATGGGAAACACCATATATTTT. This codes for CASSLARQGMGNTIYF. Full variable domain (rest looked up from reference TRBV7-6 and TRBJ1-3): GAGVSQSPRYKVTKRGQDVALRCDPISGHVSLYWYRQALGQGPEFLTYFNYEAQQDKSGLPNDRFSAERPEGSISTLTIQRTEQRDSAMYRCASSLARQGMGNTIYFGEGSWLTVV.

J is TRBJ2-1 and V is TRBV10-3, with TRBD2 identical over 7 bases. Germline loops: CDR1 ENHRY, CDR2 SYGVKD. V shed 10 bases and J 5 bases; nucleotides not matched to a gene: 8. This CDR3 has 13 amino acids. CDR3 amino acids: CASKQAGNNEQFF. Written as DNA, the CDR3 is TGTGCCAGCAAACAAGCGGGAAACAATGAGCAGTTCTTC.

This clonotype was picked up a small number of times. The rearrangement uses TRBV7-2 and TRBJ1-4; possibly TRBD1 for D (5 bases). V was cut by 1 base and J by 6 bases, with 12 bases left in between. Germline CDR1 reads SGHTA; CDR2 reads FQGNSA. The CDR3 totals 15 residues. CDR3 amino acids: CASSLGVGVDEKLFF. DNA for the CDR3: TGTGCCAGCAGCTTAGGTGTAGGGGTGGATGAAAAACTGTTTTTT.

The chain carries TRBV7-2 and TRBJ1-3; D is possibly TRBD1 (5 bases). This CDR3 comprises 15 residues. The V gene lost 8 bases and the J gene lost 0 bases, with 14 bases spanning the gap. Germline V gene sequence: CDR1 SGHTA, CDR2 FQGNSA. CDR3 DNA sequence: TGTGCCAGCGTCCCTAGCGGGGGCTCTGGAAACACCATATATTTT. Protein product: CASVPSGGSGNTIYF.